This T cell receptor beta chain was sequenced for a study of cytomegalovirus exposure and HLA in healthy donors (TCRdb year 2017). Turning to the overall study: An earlier analysis of several hundred of the donors reported about 260 Gb of sequence data and 95 million to 140 million unique TCR beta sequences obtained from roughly 170 million T cells. To decide whether each TCR beta V gene segment behaved as functional or pseudogenic, an earlier analysis of approximately 600 of the donors relied on high-throughput TCR beta sequencing. Approximately 300 gigabases of sequencing data and roughly 81 million unique TCR sequences made up an early release that covered under 750 HLA-typed donors. Among 398 genotyped donors of the cohort, an average of about 240,000 unique TCR beta nucleotide sequences were sequenced per donor, about a sixth of them non-productive. A later analysis re-analyzed previously published TCR beta repertoires from roughly 630 donors and added high-resolution HLA genotyping to study TCR occurrence patterns. Both class I and class II loci were covered by HLA typing, at four-digit resolution. A later genetic analysis used genome-wide SNP genotypes for about three fifths of the 666 donors, treating that subset as a discovery cohort. Because of strong linkage in the cohort, roughly five DR-DQ haplotypes were treated as single units for association and clustering. The study used immunosequencing to profile the T cell repertoires of about 670 subjects and linked those repertoires to cytomegalovirus serostatus. In the later analysis, no new phenotypic data were used to find candidate immune exposures; instead, reliance was placed on TCR beta sequences and their occurrence across donors. The study aimed to test whether signatures of past pathogen exposure could be identified by cataloging public T cell receptors. In addition to the first cohort of about 650 subjects, a separate validation cohort of over 90 different subjects was used. The number of donors typed differed by locus, with 629-630 for A, B, C, DRB1 and DQB1, around 560 for DQA1, about 610 for DPA1, and around 450 for DPB1. All discovery cohort repertoires had been generated using a single sequencing platform. The study combined high-throughput TCR immunosequencing, statistical association of individual TCRs with disease status, and machine learning to predict cytomegalovirus infection status. Of the roughly 400 genotyped donors, approximately 80% fell in the genetic ancestry cluster associated with self-reported Caucasian donors. Alongside the repertoire data, information on donor age, sex, ethnicity and CMV serostatus was compiled. On the study overall, not on this receptor specifically: According to a later analysis, most CMV-associated TCR beta chains appeared to be HLA-restricted, and the HLA associations seemed to be driven largely by CMV exposure. Most TCR sequences were observed very rarely across donors, whereas some public TCRs were present in many individuals. Strong co-occurrence of HLA alleles, especially DR and DQ, made assigning TCR associations to individual alleles difficult. A further reported finding was that TCR beta sequences accurately predicted the HLA-A and HLA-B alleles for most subjects in the first cohort. In a later analysis, TCR association rates were found to vary across HLA loci, with the most associated TCRs seen for DRB1 alleles and the fewest for HLA-C alleles. The presence/absence analyses assumed that sequencing depth was roughly uniform across donors, and that assumption may not be true. In a later genetic analysis, fewer N-insertions in productive TCRs were reported among donors in an Asian-associated ancestry cluster than the approximately 670-donor mean. A few of the identified cytomegalovirus-associated TCR beta chains were confirmed in vitro to be specific for cytomegalovirus antigens. In both the original and validation cohorts, the classifier was reported to diagnose cytomegalovirus status with high specificity and sensitivity. In a later analysis, 16,951 TCR beta sequences were associated with specific HLA alleles at a false discovery rate of 0.05. The sequencing pipeline was judged likely to have produced a cluster of highly shared sequence variants as a technical artifact. Because HLA typing was unavailable for some donors at each locus, only the typed subset was used in association tests. Because counts were too low, 15 to 20 rarely observed V segments, including chromosome 9 orphons, were excluded from the earlier analysis of several hundred of the donors. The cohort was sequenced for TCR beta chains only, and without alpha or paired-chain data the features that could be detected were limited. Because the 87-base-pair reads could not distinguish some IMGT-functional V segments, including TRBV6-2 and TRBV6-3, those segments were excluded. V-gene and J-gene trimming of TCR beta chains was associated with a missense DCLRE1C variant in a later genetic analysis, and the association was replicated in an independent cohort. For the cohort, immune exposure information was limited to CMV serostatus. In a later analysis, HLA-associated TCR beta chains were found to be more clonally expanded and to have lower generation probabilities than equally common non-associated chains. Several of the top co-occurrence clusters appeared to be linked to parvovirus B19, influenza, CMV and Epstein-Barr virus, according to a later analysis. Broadly in line with IMGT annotations, most TCR beta V segments showed up in productive rearrangements about 90% or about 30% of the time in an earlier analysis of a few hundred of the donors. Linkage disequilibrium might explain the correlated functional status among segregating V segments, but an unknown experimental factor could not be excluded. The study listed approximately 160 TCR beta chains as associated with cytomegalovirus. The authors suggested that the approach could potentially be extended to other disease states and immunological phenotypes.

CDR1 SGHRS and CDR2 YFSETQ were looked up in the germline V gene. The CDR3 covers 15 residues, taking in both the cysteine and the phenylalanine. Only the CDR3 DNA stays, 45 bases, in frame from base 1. V and J are truncated by 4 bases and 5 bases respectively, leaving an intervening sequence of 17 bases. Details on this clone: Its antigen remains undetermined. No qualities accompany the bases; no much larger clone lies one base away.

The library was produced with the immunoSEQ multiplex PCR assay. A mixture of 60 forward primers for TCR Vbeta segments and 13 reverse primers for TCR Jbeta segments was used in the multiplex PCR. A multiplex PCR assay on genomic DNA amplified the CDR3 region of rearranged TCR beta genes. The amplified TCR beta libraries were sequenced on the Illumina HiSeq System as 87-base-pair reads. In the authors' own workflow: In a later analysis, 80 million or so unique TCR beta chains were counted across the approximately 670 repertoires, and approximately 9.9 million of these chains were shared by at least two donors. Raw reads were error-corrected and collapsed into unique sequences by a nearest-neighbor algorithm in which closely related sequences were merged to remove PCR and sequencing errors. CDR3 sequences were aligned to IMGT reference sequences to assign V, D and J gene segments. For a sequence to be retained, at least a six-nucleotide match to both a V gene segment and a J gene segment was required. A rearrangement was called productive if the CDR3 had no stop codons and remained in frame with V and J, and every other rearrangement was called non-productive. CDR3 was defined according to IMGT convention as the region running from the second conserved V-encoded cysteine to the conserved J-encoded phenylalanine. The earlier analysis of around 640 of the donors excluded sequences that lacked an unambiguous match to a single V gene segment. In an earlier analysis of almost 600 of the donors, a V segment was called functional when productive rearrangements were above 56.7%, and segregating when the standard deviation between donors exceeded 5%. A statistical classification framework was developed to diagnose cytomegalovirus status using the catalog of TCR beta chain sequences. In a later analysis, TCR nucleotide sequences were compared against IMGT/GENE-DB human TR gene sequences so that V and J genes could be assigned. A later analysis assigned CDR3 sequences and most-parsimonious VDJ recombination scenarios with the TCRdist pipeline. In a later analysis, each TCR beta chain was defined by its CDR3 amino acid sequence together with its V-gene family, and reads without a unique V-gene family were excluded. To address suspected cross-contamination and a sequencing artifact, a later analysis removed 592 highly shared, low-generation-probability nucleotide sequences. A later analysis calculated a clonal expansion index for each public chain from normalized within-repertoire ranks of inferred template counts. A later analysis computed generation probabilities with a VDJ recombination model fitted to out-of-frame rearrangements, and checked the results against IGoR. In a later analysis, TCR-TCR, TCR-HLA and TCR-CMV co-occurrence was scored with hypergeometric tests, and a repertoire-size bias correction was applied to TCR pairs. In a later analysis, false discovery rates were estimated by permuting HLA or CMV assignments 20 times. In a later analysis, co-occurring TCRs were grouped using DBSCAN, and TCRdist sequence similarity was added for clustering within HLA-allele-positive subsets. Co-occurrence clustering excluded repertoires with fewer than 30,000 or more than 120,000 public chains, plus five with anomalous nucleotide sharing. TCRdb holds this immuneACCESS table with in-frame rearrangements only. Some clones are missing; in checked studies, unresolved V genes explain under half, and the rest has no known cause. V, J and clone size are taken as reported in that table, and D and trimming were inferred from the DNA itself. Present in this sample are approximately 80,000 clones, 63% of which were seen just once. About 15% of the sample belongs to the ten largest clones.

The cohort comprised 670 or so healthy bone marrow donors. Cohort members were all nominally healthy when sampled, although unrecorded immune exposures were likely present. The donor was CMV seropositive and was included in the group of approximately 300 seropositive cohort members. Each donor provided a peripheral blood sample, and peripheral blood mononuclear cells were used for TCR beta sequencing. Genomic DNA extraction from the blood cell samples was performed with the Qiagen DNeasy Blood Extraction Kit. The sequenced sample was PBMCs. The clonotype was recovered from a woman between 40 and 55 years old in good health and CMV-seropositive. The rearrangement combines TRBV5-1 with TRBJ2-3, with TRBD2 perhaps the D gene, on 6 matching bases. The CDR3 loop reads CASSLTSTGVDTQYF. Here is the DNA: TGCGCCAGCAGCCTAACTAGCACGGGTGTAGATACGCAGTATTTT.